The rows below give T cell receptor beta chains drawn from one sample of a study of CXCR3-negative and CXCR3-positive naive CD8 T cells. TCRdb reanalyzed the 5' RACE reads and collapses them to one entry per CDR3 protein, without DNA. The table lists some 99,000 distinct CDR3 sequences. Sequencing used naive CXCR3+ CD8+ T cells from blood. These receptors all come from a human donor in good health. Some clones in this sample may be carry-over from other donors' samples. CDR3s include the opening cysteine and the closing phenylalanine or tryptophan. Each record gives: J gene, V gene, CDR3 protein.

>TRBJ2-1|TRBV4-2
CASSQVVEGGNEQFF
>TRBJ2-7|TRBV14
CASSDRDTEFEQYF
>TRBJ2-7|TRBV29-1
CSVITEDIYEQYF
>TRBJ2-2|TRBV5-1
CASSLSGTGGSRQPGELFF
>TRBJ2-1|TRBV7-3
CASSPLGGDEQFF
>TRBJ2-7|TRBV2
CASRPRGLEQYF
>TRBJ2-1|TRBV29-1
CSVGGGLYNEQFF
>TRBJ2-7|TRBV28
CASSNDDYEQYF
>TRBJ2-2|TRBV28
CASSFYRGRSGELFF
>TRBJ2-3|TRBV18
CASSPHGYTDTQYF
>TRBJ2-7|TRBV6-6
CASSWATASDRGEQYF
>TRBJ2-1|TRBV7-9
CASSSARGGAYNEQFF